Sequencing of this T cell receptor (beta chain) was carried out in a study of blood T cell repertoires in COVID-19. Study at large: Collection of acute and convalescent COVID-19 samples took place in the United States, Italy and Spain. From T cells, B-cell-depleted T cells, or PBMCs came the material, which was cDNA or gDNA.

This clone turned up a few times. How the authors handled the data: Researchers report that nucleated cell counts were estimated from reference gene primer amplification. Profiling relied on immunoSEQ multiplex PCR, and the TCRdb table lists in-frame clones only, not all of them. V and J calls and clone size come straight from that table; D and trimming were deduced from the DNA. The data show some 170,000 clones, around four fifths seen once. Enrollment of patients from Seattle took place during active infection, with longitudinal follow-up. The CDR3 totals 17 residues. Germline V lookup: CDR1 SGHRS, CDR2 YFSETQ. With 0 bases removed from V and 3 bases from J, the gap between germline ends came to 16 bases.

The chain is built from TRBV5-1 and TRBJ1-3; D perhaps matches TRBD1 (5 bases). The source material was peripheral blood. The receptor was isolated from a woman in her forties with COVID-19, enrolled during active disease. For the CDR3, the DNA is TGCGCCAGCAGCTTGGCCCCGCAGGGTTCCAGTGGAAACACCATATATTTT. It specifies CASSLAPQGSSGNTIYF.